This entry features one TCR beta chain sequence. These data originate in a study of blood T cell repertoires in COVID-19. Background on the study: Specimens from acute and convalescent COVID-19 originated in the United States, Italy and Spain.

Clones were read by immunoSEQ multiplex PCR, and TCRdb kept only the in-frame ones, dropping some. The sample has roughly 330,000 clones, around 89% seen once; the top ten hold under 5%. Losses at the gene ends were 4 bases for V and 8 bases for J; bases not matched to a gene: 5. This CDR3 comprises 14 residues. CDR1 and CDR2 (germline): SGHTA, FQGNSA. The V call is TRBV7-2, the J call TRBJ1-4; 9 bases agree with TRBD1. This receptor was taken from a woman between 45 and 65 years old with active or convalescent COVID-19. Sample: peripheral blood. CDR3 in amino acids: CASSSGTGREKLFF. The DNA for the CDR3 is TGTGCCAGCAGCTCCGGGACAGGGAGGGAAAAACTGTTTTTT.